The clone carrying this T cell receptor beta chain was found a few times. This sample is part of a study of blood T cell repertoires in COVID-19. Across the whole study: Material from acute and convalescent COVID-19 was sourced from the United States, Italy and Spain. Sources were T cells, B-cell-depleted T cells, or PBMCs; the material itself was cDNA or gDNA.

CDR3 length equals 16 residues. Trimming cost V 3 bases and J 3 bases, with 14 bases left between them. Germline loops: CDR1 MNHEY, CDR2 SVGEGT. In the study's own analysis: Estimation of nucleated cell counts relied on the amplification of reference gene primers. Libraries were prepared by immunoSEQ multiplex PCR; TCRdb keeps only in-frame clonotypes and omits some of them. Clone size and V and J calls were adopted from that table, with D and trimming inferred from the DNA. In the table there are approximately 270,000 clones, nearly 90% of which are singletons. The sequenced sample consisted of peripheral blood. V is TRBV6-2 or TRBV6-3 and J is TRBJ2-2; D is perhaps TRBD1 (6 bases). The clonotype was recovered from a young man with active or convalescent COVID-19. CDR3 region: CASSYEQGTHTGELFF. The CDR3 nucleotides read TGTGCCAGCAGTTATGAGCAGGGGACGCACACCGGGGAGCTGTTTTTT.